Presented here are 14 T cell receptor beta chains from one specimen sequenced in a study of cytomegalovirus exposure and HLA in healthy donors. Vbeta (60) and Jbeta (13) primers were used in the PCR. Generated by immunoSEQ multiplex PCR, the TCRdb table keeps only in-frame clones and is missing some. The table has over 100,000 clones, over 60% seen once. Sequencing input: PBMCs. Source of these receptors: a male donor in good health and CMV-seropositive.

The CDR3 DNA follows: TGTGCCAGCAGCTTTGACGGGGGGTATGGCACAGATACGCAGTATTTT. It is translated as CASSFDGGYGTDTQYF. This sequence joins TRBV5-4 and TRBJ2-3, with 7 bases aligning to TRBD2. Germline CDR1 reads SGHNT; CDR2 reads YYREEE (reference sequence). The junction had 7 bases not matched to a gene; V was cut back by 2 bases and J by 1 base. The CDR3 spans 16 residues. Drawing the rest from reference TRBV5-4 and TRBJ2-3, the complete variable domain is ETGVTQSPTHLIKTRGQQVTLRCSSQSGHNTVSWYQQALGQGPQFIFQYYREEENGRGNFPPRFSGLQFPNYSSELNVNALELDDSALYLCASSFDGGYGTDTQYFGPGTRLTVL.

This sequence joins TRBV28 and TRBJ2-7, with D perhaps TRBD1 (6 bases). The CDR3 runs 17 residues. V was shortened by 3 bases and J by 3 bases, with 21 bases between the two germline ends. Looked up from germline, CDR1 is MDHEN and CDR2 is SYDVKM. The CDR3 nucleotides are TGTGCCAGCAGTTTGCCTGGGGGCGAGCCGACTCTCTACGAGCAGTACTTC. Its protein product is CASSLPGGEPTLYEQYF. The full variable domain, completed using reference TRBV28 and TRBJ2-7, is DVKVTQSSRYLVKRTGEKVFLECVQDMDHENMFWYRQDPGLGLRLIYFSYDVKMKEKGDIPEGYSVSREKKERFSLILESASTNQTSMYLCASSLPGGEPTLYEQYFGPGTRLTVT.

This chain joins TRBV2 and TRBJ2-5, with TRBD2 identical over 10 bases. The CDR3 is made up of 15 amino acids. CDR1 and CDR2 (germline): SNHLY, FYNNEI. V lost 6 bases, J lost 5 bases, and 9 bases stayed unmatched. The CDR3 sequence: CASRLAGVPRETQYF. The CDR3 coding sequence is TGTGCCAGCAGGCTAGCGGGGGTTCCCCGGGAGACCCAGTACTTC. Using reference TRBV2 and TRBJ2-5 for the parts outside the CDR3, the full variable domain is EPEVTQTPSHQVTQMGQEVILRCVPISNHLYFYWYRQILGQKVEFLVSFYNNEISEKSEIFDDQFSVERPDGSNFTLKIRSTKLEDSAMYFCASRLAGVPRETQYFGPGTRLLVL.

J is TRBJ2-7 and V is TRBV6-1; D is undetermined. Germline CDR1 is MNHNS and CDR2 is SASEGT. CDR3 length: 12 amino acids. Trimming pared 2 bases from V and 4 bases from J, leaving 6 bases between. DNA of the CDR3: TGTGCCAGCAGTGAATACAGTTACGAGCAGTACTTC. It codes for CASSEYSYEQYF.

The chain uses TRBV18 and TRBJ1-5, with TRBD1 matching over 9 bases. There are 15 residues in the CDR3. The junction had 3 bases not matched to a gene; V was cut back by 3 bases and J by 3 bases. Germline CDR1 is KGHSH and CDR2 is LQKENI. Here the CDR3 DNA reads TGTGCCAGCTCACCCTTACAGGGGGCCAATCAGCCCCAGCATTTT. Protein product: CASSPLQGANQPQHF.

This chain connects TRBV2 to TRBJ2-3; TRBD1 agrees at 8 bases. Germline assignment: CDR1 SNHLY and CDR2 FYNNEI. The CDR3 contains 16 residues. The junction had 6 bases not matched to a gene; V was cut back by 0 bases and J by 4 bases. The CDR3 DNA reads TGTGCCAGCAGTGAAGCGGTGACAGGGGCCCCAGATACGCAGTATTTT. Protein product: CASSEAVTGAPDTQYF. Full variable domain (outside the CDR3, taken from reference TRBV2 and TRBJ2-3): EPEVTQTPSHQVTQMGQEVILRCVPISNHLYFYWYRQILGQKVEFLVSFYNNEISEKSEIFDDQFSVERPDGSNFTLKIRSTKLEDSAMYFCASSEAVTGAPDTQYFGPGTRLTVL.

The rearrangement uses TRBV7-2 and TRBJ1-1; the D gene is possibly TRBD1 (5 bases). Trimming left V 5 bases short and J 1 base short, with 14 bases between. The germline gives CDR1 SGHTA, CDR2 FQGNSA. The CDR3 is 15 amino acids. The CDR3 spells CASSKDGGGNTEAFF. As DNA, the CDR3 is TGTGCCAGCAGCAAGGACGGGGGGGGGAACACTGAAGCTTTCTTT.

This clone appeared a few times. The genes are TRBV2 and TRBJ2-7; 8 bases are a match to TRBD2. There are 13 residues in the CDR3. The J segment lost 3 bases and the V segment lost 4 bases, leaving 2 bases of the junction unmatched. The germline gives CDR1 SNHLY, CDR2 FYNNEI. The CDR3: CASSVAGSYEQYF. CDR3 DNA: TGTGCCAGCAGTGTAGCGGGGAGCTACGAGCAGTACTTC. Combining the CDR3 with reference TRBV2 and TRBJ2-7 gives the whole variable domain EPEVTQTPSHQVTQMGQEVILRCVPISNHLYFYWYRQILGQKVEFLVSFYNNEISEKSEIFDDQFSVERPDGSNFTLKIRSTKLEDSAMYFCASSVAGSYEQYFGPGTRLTVT.

CDR3 DNA: TGTGCCAGCAGTATACAGGGGAACACAGATACGCAGTATTTT. It codes for CASSIQGNTDTQYF. The V gene is TRBV11-3, the J gene TRBJ2-3, with TRBD1 identical over 7 bases. This CDR3 comprises 14 residues. Losses at the gene ends were 6 bases for V and 2 bases for J; bases not matched to a gene: 5. Germline V gene lookup returns CDR1 SGHNT and CDR2 YENEEA.

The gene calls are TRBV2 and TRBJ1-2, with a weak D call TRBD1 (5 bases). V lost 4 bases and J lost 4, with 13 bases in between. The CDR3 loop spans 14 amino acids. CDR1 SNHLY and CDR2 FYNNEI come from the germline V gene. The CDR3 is CASSGGARGYGYTF. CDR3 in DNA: TGTGCCAGCAGTGGCGGGGCGCGCGGCTATGGCTACACCTTC.

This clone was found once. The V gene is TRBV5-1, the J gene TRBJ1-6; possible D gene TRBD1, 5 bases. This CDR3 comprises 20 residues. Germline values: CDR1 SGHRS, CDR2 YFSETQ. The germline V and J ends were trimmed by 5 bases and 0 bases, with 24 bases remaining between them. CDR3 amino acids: CASRLTPGTEARSYNSPLHF. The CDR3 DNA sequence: TGCGCCAGCAGACTCACACCCGGGACTGAAGCCCGCTCCTATAATTCACCCCTCCACTTT.

The CDR3 spells CASSLGAGELFF. In DNA, the CDR3 is TGCGCCAGCAGCTTAGGGGCCGGGGAGCTGTTTTTT. This chain links TRBV5-1 with TRBJ2-2; a weak D match, TRBD1 (5 bases). The V gene's germline CDR1 is SGHRS and CDR2 YFSETQ. V shed 2 bases and J shed 6 bases, with 5 bases lying between them. The length of the CDR3 is 12 residues.

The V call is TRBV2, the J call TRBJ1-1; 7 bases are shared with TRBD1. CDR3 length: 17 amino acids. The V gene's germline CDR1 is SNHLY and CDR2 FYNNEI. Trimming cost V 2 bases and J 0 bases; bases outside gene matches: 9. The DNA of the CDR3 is TGTGCCAGCAGTGAATATCAGGGGGATTGGGTGAACACTGAAGCTTTCTTT. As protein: CASSEYQGDWVNTEAFF.

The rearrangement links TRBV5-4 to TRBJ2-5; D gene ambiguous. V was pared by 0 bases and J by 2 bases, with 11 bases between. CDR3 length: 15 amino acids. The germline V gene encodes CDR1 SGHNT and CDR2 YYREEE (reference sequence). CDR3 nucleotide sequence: TGTGCCAGCAGCTTGGGTTTAAGCCATCAAGAGACCCAGTACTTC. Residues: CASSLGLSHQETQYF. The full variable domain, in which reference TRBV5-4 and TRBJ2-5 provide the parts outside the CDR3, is ETGVTQSPTHLIKTRGQQVTLRCSSQSGHNTVSWYQQALGQGPQFIFQYYREEENGRGNFPPRFSGLQFPNYSSELNVNALELDDSALYLCASSLGLSHQETQYFGPGTRLLVL.